This T cell receptor beta chain was identified during a study of T-cell reconstitution after alpha-beta-depleted transplantation in children. Study-wide points: Several hundred expanded graft clones reportedly supplied alpha-beta T cells about two months after transplant. T cells produced anew were the main source of T-cell counts and diversity one year after transplant.

This clonotype was observed a few times. Its antigen is unidentified. As it was prepared, the TCRbeta library received unique molecular identifiers. From the PCR reads, TCRdb called clonotypes with MiXCR, one entry per CDR3 protein. The sample includes 700,000 to 950,000 distinct CDR3 sequences, under 20% of them seen just once. There are 15 residues in the CDR3. Germline CDR1 and CDR2: LGHDT and YNNKEL (reference sequence). With 6 bases removed from V and 0 bases from J, the gap between germline ends came to 12 bases. This rearrangement joins TRBV3-1 to TRBJ2-1; possible D gene TRBD2, 6 bases. The material was PBMCs, mostly from graft donor cells, obtained 360 days after TCRalphabeta/CD19-depleted stem cell transplant. The clonotype comes from a male patient younger than 18 who had a stem cell transplant for acute lymphoblastic leukemia, so the T cells may come from the graft donor. The CDR3 here is CASREGPSSYNEQFF. DNA of the CDR3: TGTGCCAGCAGGGAGGGGCCGAGCTCCTACAATGAGCAGTTCTTC.